A selection of T cell receptor beta chains follows, all from one sample in a study of cytomegalovirus exposure and HLA in healthy donors. Sequenced by immunoSEQ multiplex PCR; TCRdb stores in-frame clones only, minus some. Of fewer than 250,000 clones listed, about four fifths are singletons. The sample was PBMCs. The source is a man in his thirties or forties in good health and CMV-seropositive. CDR3s include the opening cysteine and the closing phenylalanine or tryptophan.

v_call	cdr3_length	j_call	cdr3_aa
TRBV5-6	16	TRBJ2-5	CASSLEGLAVQETQYF
TRBV30	14	TRBJ2-2	CAWKPGVNTGELFF
TRBV15	12	TRBJ2-4	CATSIRGNIQYF
TRBV27	15	TRBJ1-5	CASSFWGQAGQPQHF
TRBV19	14	TRBJ1-5	CATTRTGQGGTQHF
TRBV6-5	15	TRBJ1-2	CASRQGGVSNYGYTF
TRBV9	15	TRBJ1-4	CASSVGTGYNEKLFF
TRBV4-3	15	TRBJ2-7	CASSQEMPATYEQYF
TRBV7-9	16	TRBJ2-1	CASSLRGLAGNNEQFF
TRBV2	14	TRBJ2-7	CASTQGPRAGEQYF
TRBV16	14	TRBJ2-3	CASSRGVTTDTQYF
TRBV6-6	15	.	CASRPGLAGDYEQYF
TRBV7-9	14	TRBJ1-1	CASSLEQGGTEAFF
TRBV5-1	17	TRBJ2-5	CASSLGLAGDQQETQYF
TRBV30	19	TRBJ1-2	CAWSGLESRGNFTNYGYTF
TRBV7-2	16	TRBJ1-5	CASSYRTGHRLQPQHF
TRBV5-4	15	TRBJ2-5	CASTSGREVGETQYF
TRBV9	15	TRBJ1-1	CASSPYTRLNTEAFF
TRBV4-1	14	TRBJ2-3	CASSQGGSADTQYF
TRBV5-6	16	TRBJ1-3	CASSLGRGIAANTIYF
TRBV9	16	TRBJ2-5	CASSVMEGASQETQYF
TRBV7-2	16	TRBJ1-5	CASSLVGAELNQPQHF
TRBV6-1	14	TRBJ2-3	CASRTGGAADTQYF
TRBV27	15	TRBJ1-2	CASSLGTGGNYGYTF
TRBV9	15	TRBJ1-2	CASSASGQGIGGYTF
TRBV7-2	11	TRBJ2-5	CASSPKETQYF
TRBV7-9	13	TRBJ2-5	CASKGGGQETQYF
TRBV25-1	14	TRBJ2-1	CASSDLFLEHEQFF
TRBV27	13	TRBJ2-2	CASSSADTGELFF
TRBV2	14	TRBJ1-5	CATRTDHSNQPQHF
TRBV27	15	TRBJ2-7	CASSQGTAPIYEQYF
TRBV29-1	13	TRBJ1-1	CSVKGGLNTEAFF
TRBV5-4	15	TRBJ2-5	CASSLVGAGGETQYF
TRBV2	17	TRBJ2-1	CASKDGPGGGGYNEQFF
TRBV14	14	TRBJ2-7	CASSHRIPSGEQYF
TRBV7-3	15	TRBJ2-1	CASSLIGGAYNEQFF
TRBV6-6	15	TRBJ1-4	CASSRRQDLIEKLFF
TRBV6-5	15	TRBJ1-2	CASSHPQTGVYGYTF
TRBV9	15	TRBJ2-3	CASSVGGGHTDTQYF
TRBV4-2	15	TRBJ1-1	CASSPLAGTNTEAFF
TRBV18	13	TRBJ2-5	CASSRDRQETQYF
TRBV9	14	TRBJ1-1	CASSPYEVNTEAFF
TRBV5-8	15	TRBJ1-1	CASSLGTGMNTEAFF
TRBV6-6	16	TRBJ2-7	CASSRPRTGGSYEQYF
TRBV6-4	14	TRBJ1-2	CASSASPGVQGYTF
TRBV11-2	14	TRBJ2-5	CASSLVGGGETQYF
TRBV4-1	13	TRBJ2-2	CASSLVRAGELFF
TRBV30	15	TRBJ2-1	CAWSDSGGSYNEQFF
TRBV7-9	16	TRBJ1-1	CSSSSLGGTVNTEAFF
TRBV19	14	TRBJ1-1	CASSTNRGRTEAFF
TRBV10-3	13	TRBJ2-2	CAISGEYTGELFF
TRBV14	16	TRBJ1-1	CASSQERTNLNTEAFF
TRBV19	14	TRBJ2-3	CASSEAASTDTQYF
TRBV5-1	16	TRBJ2-5	CASSSGGSGARETQYF
TRBV11-2	16	TRBJ2-3	CASSHGQERFTDTQYF